This entry lists 26 T cell receptor beta chains sequenced from one sample in a study of Ad26.COV2.S vaccination and SARS-CoV-2 variants. Treatment meaning: approximately 18 received Ad26.COV2.S at low or high dose, single or two shots; 5 received placebo; per-sample allocation not given. Samples came from day 63 after the first vaccine or placebo injection. The data were produced by immunoSEQ multiplex PCR, yet TCRdb's version contains in-frame clones alone and is incomplete. The sample lists fewer than 600,000 clones, around 89% seen once, with more than 1.5% in the top ten. The sequences come from peripheral blood, collected in a trial of Ad26.COV2.S vaccine versus placebo. The receptor source for this set is a person aged 18-60 years who received the Ad26.COV2.S COVID-19 vaccine or a placebo.

The chain couples TRBV19 to TRBJ1-2, with D uncertain. The V gene lost 5 bases and the J gene lost 8 bases, with 18 bases spanning the gap. This CDR3 spans 14 amino acids. The germline CDR1 and CDR2 sequences are LNHDA and SQIVND (reference sequence). The CDR3 region is CASSVDGGFKGYTF. The CDR3 DNA reads TGTGCCAGTAGTGTGGACGGTGGTTTTAAGGGCTACACCTTC.

The rearrangement uses TRBV30 and TRBJ2-3, with 8 bases identical to TRBD2. In germline, CDR1 is GTSNPN, CDR2 SVGIG (reference sequence). The trim removed 4 bases at V and 4 bases at J, leaving 4 bases unmatched. The CDR3 covers 13 residues. This CDR3 is CAWTGGLADTQYF. The CDR3, as DNA: TGTGCCTGGACGGGGGGGCTCGCAGATACGCAGTATTTT.

This chain joins TRBV24-1 and TRBJ2-5; 7 positions agree with TRBD2. After removal of 0 bases from V and 2 bases from J, the junction contained 14 bases not matched to a gene. The CDR3 length is 19 residues. Germline V gene data show CDR1 as KGHDR and CDR2 as SFDVKD. CDR3 sequence: CATSDLRGGEGVRQETQYF. The DNA for the CDR3 is TGTGCCACCAGTGATTTGCGTGGGGGGGAAGGGGTTCGTCAAGAGACCCAGTACTTC.

The J gene is TRBJ1-1, the V gene TRBV6-6; D possibly corresponds to TRBD1 (5 bases). Germline assignment: CDR1 MNHNY and CDR2 SVGAGI (reference sequence). There are 13 residues in the CDR3. Trimming took 2 bases from V and 8 from J, leaving 12 bases between them. The CDR3 sequence is CASSYGARVEAFF. CDR3 sequence (DNA): TGTGCCAGCAGTTACGGGGCAAGGGTGGAAGCTTTCTTT.

V gene TRBV5-4 combines with J gene TRBJ2-7; 7 bases are shared with TRBD2. In germline, CDR1 is SGHNT, CDR2 YYREEE (reference sequence). CDR3 size: 13 residues. Losses at the gene ends were 8 bases for V and 6 bases for J; bases not matched to a gene: 11. CDR3 in DNA: TGTGCCAGTTCCGGGCCCAGCGGGGTCGAGCAGTACTTC. Translation gives CASSGPSGVEQYF.

The V gene is TRBV7-8, the J gene TRBJ1-4; D call uncertain. There are 17 residues in the CDR3. CDR1 is SGHVS and CDR2 is FQNEAQ in the germline V gene. The V end lost 5 bases, the J end lost 7 bases, and 23 bases lay between the germline ends. CDR3: CASSPRQATVPTEKLFF. Here the CDR3 DNA reads TGTGCCAGCAGCCCCCGGCAGGCTACAGTCCCCACTGAAAAACTGTTTTTT.

The chain combines TRBV30 with TRBJ2-7; no definite D call. V was trimmed by 2 bases and J by 3 bases, leaving 8 bases between them. The CDR3 is 12 residues long. Germline loops: CDR1 GTSNPN, CDR2 SVGIG (reference sequence). CDR3: CAWSSWDYEQYF. The CDR3 DNA sequence: TGTGCCTGGAGTTCTTGGGACTACGAGCAGTACTTC.

The rearrangement joins TRBV7-9 to TRBJ1-3; perhaps TRBD1 as D (6 bases). The germline V gene encodes CDR1 SEHNR and CDR2 FQNEAQ (reference sequence). The CDR3 spans 14 residues. The V and J ends lost 5 bases and 2 bases respectively, with 10 bases between them. The CDR3: CASSVWTAGNTIYF. Here the CDR3 DNA reads TGTGCCAGCAGCGTTTGGACAGCTGGAAACACCATATATTTT.

The chain recombines TRBV30 with TRBJ1-5; D uncertain. Germline lookup yields CDR1 GTSNPN and CDR2 SVGIG (reference sequence). Trimming cost V 2 bases and J 0 bases, with 14 bases left between them. This CDR3 has 16 amino acids. CDR3 region: CAWSFGNSYSNQPQHF. CDR3 bases: TGTGCCTGGAGTTTTGGGAATTCATATAGCAATCAGCCCCAGCATTTT.

CDR3 nucleotide sequence: TGTGCCAGCAGCTTAGACCCCCTCCTGGGGGCGCTCGAGCAGTACTTC. Translating it yields CASSLDPLLGALEQYF. This rearrangement joins TRBV11-2 to TRBJ2-7; TRBD1 might be the D (6 bases). Germline CDR1 is SGHAT and CDR2 is FQNNGV. The CDR3 totals 16 residues. Trimming shortened V by 0 bases and J by 6 bases, and 18 bases separated the two germline ends.

Concerning this clone: The same CDR3 can be traced to other DNA sequences in this sample. The chain employs TRBV29-1 and TRBJ1-2, with D unclear. CDR3 size: 11 residues. Germline V lookup: CDR1 SQVTM, CDR2 ANQGSEA. With 4 bases removed from V and 3 bases from J, the gap between germline ends came to 6 bases. The CDR3 bases are TGCAGCGTTGGTGGGGACTATGGCTACACCTTC. It is translated as CSVGGDYGYTF.

V is TRBV6-1 and J is TRBJ2-2; 9 bases fit TRBD2. The CDR3 has 13 residues. Trimming removed 6 bases from V and 4 bases from J; junction bases left unmatched: 0. Germline V gene sequence: CDR1 MNHNS, CDR2 SASEGT. The CDR3 protein is CASRLAGTGELFF. In DNA form, the CDR3 reads TGTGCCAGCAGACTAGCGGGCACCGGGGAGCTGTTTTTT.

This chain uses TRBV27 with TRBJ2-7, with 11 positions matching TRBD2. Germline loops: CDR1 MNHEY, CDR2 SMNVEV (reference sequence). The length of the CDR3 is 15 residues. Trimming at V came to 3 bases and at J to 6 bases, leaving 7 bases not matched to a gene. As DNA, the CDR3 is TGTGCCAGCAGTTTCCTAGCGGGAGGTTACTCCGAGCAGTACTTC. It is translated as CASSFLAGGYSEQYF.

This sequence joins TRBV12-5 and TRBJ1-1; TRBD1 is a possible D gene (5 bases). Trimming stripped 6 bases from V and 4 bases from J, with 12 bases between. The CDR3 consists of 13 residues. Germline CDR1 LGHNT, CDR2 FRNRAP. In DNA form, the CDR3 reads TGTGCTAGTGGGACCTCTGGGGGCACTGAAGCTTTCTTT. Translating gives CASGTSGGTEAFF. The entire variable domain, with the rest obtained from reference TRBV12-5 and TRBJ1-1, is as follows: DARVTQTPRHKVTEMGQEVTMRCQPILGHNTVFWYRQTMMQGLELLAYFRNRAPLDDSGMPKDRFSAEMPDATLATLKIQPSEPRDSAVYFCASGTSGGTEAFFGQGTRLTVV.

This clone has a single count. The chain couples TRBV4-1 to TRBJ2-5, with TRBD1 matching over 10 bases. This CDR3 contains 16 residues. V lost 3 bases to trimming and J lost 3 bases; unmatched junction nucleotides: 7. Germline V CDR1 and CDR2: MGHRA, YSYEKL. CDR3 nucleotide sequence: TGCGCCAGCAGCCACCCGGCGGGGACAGGGGAAGAGACCCAGTACTTC. Encoded protein: CASSHPAGTGEETQYF.

The sample holds one count of this clone. The chain links TRBV7-2 to TRBJ1-5; maybe TRBD1 (6 bases). The germline V and J ends were trimmed by 4 bases and 3 bases, with 13 bases remaining between them. Germline loops: CDR1 SGHTA, CDR2 FQGNSA. The CDR3 runs 15 residues. This CDR3 reads CASSSQGSANQPQHF. For the CDR3, the DNA is TGTGCCAGCAGCTCACAGGGTTCTGCCAATCAGCCCCAGCATTTT. The full variable domain, its missing parts supplied by reference TRBV7-2 and TRBJ1-5, is GAGVSQSPSNKVTEKGKDVELRCDPISGHTALYWYRQSLGQGLEFLIYFQGNSAPDKSGLPSDRFSAERTGGSVSTLTIQRTQQEDSAVYLCASSSQGSANQPQHFGDGTRLSIL.

This clone was counted only a few times. V and J are TRBV4-1 and TRBJ1-2; D is unclear. The CDR3 contains 12 residues. The V gene lost 3 bases and the J gene lost 5 bases, with 7 bases spanning the gap. Germline assignment: CDR1 MGHRA and CDR2 YSYEKL. CDR3 bases: TGCGCCAGCAGCCATGTAGGTTATGGCTACACCTTC. Amino acids: CASSHVGYGYTF.

The chain is built from TRBV28 and TRBJ1-4; weak D call: TRBD1 (5 bases). The CDR3 totals 14 residues. Germline lookup yields CDR1 MDHEN and CDR2 SYDVKM. V was trimmed by 2 bases and J by 8 bases, leaving 12 bases between them. CDR3 loop: CASSLQGLGEKLFF. Written as DNA, the CDR3 is TGTGCCAGCAGTTTACAGGGTCTCGGGGAAAAACTGTTTTTT.

This sequence joins TRBV18 and TRBJ2-1; no definite D call. The CDR3 consists of 19 residues. The V gene lost 6 bases and the J gene lost 0 bases, with 24 bases spanning the gap. Looked up from germline, CDR1 is KGHSH and CDR2 is LQKENI. The CDR3 spells CASSSLGHRLSSSYNEQFF. DNA of the CDR3: TGTGCCAGCTCCTCCCTGGGCCATCGACTCTCGAGCTCCTACAATGAGCAGTTCTTC.

The V and J genes are TRBV18 and TRBJ2-5; perhaps TRBD1 as D (5 bases). Germline V CDR1 and CDR2: KGHSH, LQKENI. Trimming stripped 3 bases from V and 11 bases from J, with 10 bases between. This CDR3 is 11 amino acids long. The chain's CDR3 is CASSPEGVQYF. Written as DNA, the CDR3 is TGTGCCAGCTCACCGGAAGGGGTGCAGTACTTC.

The chain links TRBV7-2 to TRBJ1-3; TRBD1 matches at 8 bases. This CDR3 is 15 amino acids long. J gave up 5 bases and V 5 bases, and 8 bases lay outside the gene matches. Germline V gene sequence: CDR1 SGHTA, CDR2 FQGNSA. The CDR3 sequence: CASSADRVRRNTIYF. As DNA, the CDR3 is TGTGCCAGCAGCGCGGACAGGGTTCGCAGAAACACCATATATTTT.

The genes are TRBV10-3 and TRBJ1-5; a possible D gene is TRBD1 (5 bases). The V gene's germline CDR1 is ENHRY and CDR2 SYGVKD. The CDR3 covers 16 residues. V lost 0 bases, J lost 2 bases, and 11 bases lay in between. The chain's CDR3 is CAISESAGPGNQPQHF. CDR3 DNA: TGTGCCATCAGTGAGTCGGCAGGGCCGGGCAATCAGCCCCAGCATTTT.

The chain combines TRBV4-2 with TRBJ1-1, with unresolved D. Germline lookup yields CDR1 LGHNA and CDR2 YNFKEQ. Trimming took off 4 bases at V and 0 bases at J, with 12 bases between the two ends. The CDR3 has 15 amino acids. In DNA, the CDR3 is TGTGCCAGCAGCCGCCAGGTACCAATGAACACTGAAGCTTTCTTT. Translating gives CASSRQVPMNTEAFF.

The rearrangement uses TRBV6-2 or TRBV6-3 and TRBJ1-5; the D gene is possibly TRBD1 (5 bases). Germline CDR1 reads MNHEY; CDR2 reads SVGEGT. This CDR3 is 13 amino acids long. The V end was cut by 4 bases, the J end by 7 bases, with 11 bases between. CDR3 residues: CASSLQGGQPQHF. CDR3 DNA sequence: TGTGCCAGCAGTTTGCAGGGAGGCCAGCCCCAGCATTTT.

This chain uses TRBV28 with TRBJ2-3; 8 bases align to TRBD1. The V segment lost 4 bases and the J segment 3 bases; nucleotides outside the gene matches: 6. CDR1 and CDR2 (germline): MDHEN, SYDVKM. The CDR3 runs 15 residues. CDR3 region: CASSSTGVYTDTQYF. For the CDR3, the DNA is TGTGCCAGCAGTTCGACAGGGGTGTATACAGATACGCAGTATTTT.

J is TRBJ2-2 and V is TRBV7-3, with a tentative D call TRBD2 (6 bases). V lost 4 bases to trimming and J lost 2 bases, with 8 bases between them. The CDR3 length is 14 residues. The V gene's germline CDR1 is SGHTA and CDR2 FQGTGA. In nucleotides, the CDR3 is TGTGCCAGCAGCTCGGGACTTAACACCGGGGAGCTGTTTTTT. Its translation: CASSSGLNTGELFF.